This T cell receptor (beta chain) was retrieved from a study of vaccination and CD4 T cells after COVID-19. Turning to this clonotype: Its antigen is as yet unknown.

Treatment indicated: approximately 11-day PBMC culture with coronavirus spike peptide pools or control peptides (ViraFEST assay). Negative-selection isolation of CD4+ T cells was performed after around ten days of culture. Cultured CD4+ T cells had their DNA profiled by the Oncomine TCR Beta short-read assay. TCRdb itself ran the PCR reads through MiXCR, one entry per CDR3 protein. Of some 18,000 distinct CDR3 sequences detected, about 32% appear once; the ten largest clones hold roughly 15%. The specimen was cultured CD4+ T cells from blood. The source of this sequence is a human donor with COVID-19.

The CDR3 sequence: CASSLVWGSSEAFF. In DNA, the CDR3 is TGTGCCAGCAGCTTAGTTTGGGGGTCCTCTGAAGCTTTCTTT. This sequence joins TRBV11-3 and TRBJ1-1; a weak D match, TRBD1 (5 bases). Germline CDR1 is SGHNT and CDR2 is YENEEA. V was pared by 1 base and J by 6 bases, with 12 bases between. The CDR3 is 14 residues long.